The 14 T cell receptor beta chains listed next were all sequenced from one sample in a study of blood T cell repertoires in COVID-19. Clones were read by immunoSEQ multiplex PCR, and TCRdb kept only the in-frame ones, dropping some. The sample carries 150,000 to 200,000 clones, around 80% recorded once. The source material was PBMCs or T cells enriched from blood (not recorded which). The receptors were sampled from a woman aged 45 to 65 who had recovered from COVID-19.

This chain uses TRBV6-4 with TRBJ1-2, with a possible D match to TRBD1 (6 bases). The CDR3 length is 13 residues. The V end was cut by 2 bases, the J end by 5 bases, with 9 bases between. Germline assignment: CDR1 MRHNA and CDR2 SNTAGT. CDR3 sequence: CASSDGTSYGYTF. In DNA, the CDR3 is TGTGCCAGCAGTGACGGGACATCATATGGCTACACCTTC.

This chain uses TRBV28 with TRBJ2-7; TRBD1 agrees at 10 bases. CDR3 length: 15 residues. The J segment lost 2 bases and the V segment lost 8 bases, leaving 9 bases of the junction unmatched. Per the germline V gene, CDR1 is MDHEN and CDR2 is SYDVKM. CDR3 DNA: TGTGCCAGCCGCTTCGGGGACAGGGGTCCCTACGAGCAGTACTTC. Translating gives CASRFGDRGPYEQYF.

This chain joins TRBV7-9 and TRBJ2-3; D is uncertain. This CDR3 spans 12 amino acids. Trimming took off 7 bases at V and 2 bases at J, with 7 bases between the two ends. CDR1 is SEHNR and CDR2 is FQNEAQ in the germline V gene (reference sequence). The CDR3 is CASTRNTDTQYF. The CDR3 coding sequence is TGTGCCAGCACCCGTAACACAGATACGCAGTATTTT.

This clone was seen only a few times. The chain combines TRBV28 with TRBJ2-7, with 8 bases matching TRBD1. The CDR3 has 13 amino acids. The junction had 7 bases not matched to a gene; V was cut back by 3 bases and J by 9 bases. Germline V gene lookup returns CDR1 MDHEN and CDR2 SYDVKM. The chain's CDR3 is CASSFPRGQWQYF. Here the CDR3 DNA reads TGTGCCAGCAGTTTTCCCAGGGGGCAATGGCAGTACTTC.

The chain recombines TRBV21-1 with TRBJ2-3; the table's D call, TRBD1, has no DNA check behind it. TRBV21-1 represents a pseudogene. This CDR3 comprises 17 residues. CDR3 sequence reads: CASSKIRLQEPTDTQYF. The CDR3 DNA follows: TGTGCCAGCAGCAAAATACGGTTACAGGAACCGACAGATACGCAGTATTTT.

J is TRBJ1-4 and V is TRBV6-5; D is possibly TRBD1 (5 bases). The CDR3 length is 15 residues. Trimming stripped 5 bases from V and 4 bases from J, with 14 bases between. Germline CDR1 and CDR2: MNHEY and SVGAGI. CDR3 in amino acids: CASSPYMGHNEKLFF. The CDR3 nucleotides read TGTGCCAGCAGTCCGTACATGGGGCATAATGAAAAACTGTTTTTT.

The chain employs TRBV7-9 and TRBJ2-1; 11 bases agree with TRBD2. CDR1 SEHNR and CDR2 FQNEAQ come from the germline V gene (reference sequence). The CDR3 is 17 residues long. Trimming took 4 bases from V and 4 from J; bases not matched to a gene: 9. CDR3 sequence: CASSSSPGTSGYNEQFF. The CDR3 coding sequence is TGTGCCAGCAGCTCCTCGCCCGGGACTAGCGGTTACAATGAGCAGTTCTTC. Combining the CDR3 with reference TRBV7-9 and TRBJ2-1 gives the whole variable domain DTGVSQNPRHKITKRGQNVTFRCDPISEHNRLYWYRQTLGQGPEFLTYFQNEAQLEKSRLLSDRFSAERPKGSFSTLEIQRTEQGDSAMYLCASSSSPGTSGYNEQFFGPGTRLTVL.

The V and J genes are TRBV5-8 and TRBJ1-2, with unresolved D. CDR3 length: 12 amino acids. Germline assignment: CDR1 SGHTS and CDR2 YDEGEE. V dropped 5 bases and J dropped 5 bases, with 10 bases sitting between them. This CDR3 is CASRVQDYGYTF. In nucleotides, the CDR3 is TGTGCCAGCAGGGTGCAGGATTATGGCTACACCTTC.

This clone was seen more than once but under ten times. J is TRBJ1-5 and V is TRBV6-5, with a tentative D call TRBD1 (6 bases). CDR3 length: 14 residues. Germline V gives CDR1 MNHEY, CDR2 SVGAGI. V was pared by 2 bases and J by 6 bases, with 11 bases between. CDR3 in DNA: TGTGCCAGCAGTTACGGGGGGGCTGGTCAGCCCCAGCATTTT. This codes for CASSYGGAGQPQHF.

The rearrangement uses TRBV7-9 and TRBJ2-1; TRBD2 aligns across 10 bases. The CDR3 sequence is 17 residues long. CDR1 SEHNR and CDR2 FQNEAQ come from the germline V gene (reference sequence). After removal of 5 bases from V and 8 bases from J, the junction contained 15 bases not matched to a gene. CDR3 DNA: TGTGCCAGCAGCCCCTCTCTCCCTAGCGGGAGCTGGGATGAGCAGTTCTTC. Amino acids: CASSPSLPSGSWDEQFF.

The chain has TRBV9 and TRBJ1-1; D call uncertain. V lost 0 bases and J 0 bases, leaving 6 bases between the germline ends. Germline V lookup: CDR1 SGDLS, CDR2 YYNGEE. The CDR3 covers 14 residues. The CDR3 region has the DNA TGTGCCAGCAGCGTAGGACAAATGAACACTGAAGCTTTCTTT. Translated: CASSVGQMNTEAFF.

The rearrangement uses TRBV11-2 and TRBJ2-5; D ambiguous. The CDR3 is made up of 15 amino acids. V was clipped by 1 base and J by 4 bases, with 13 bases between them. The germline V gene encodes CDR1 SGHAT and CDR2 FQNNGV. CDR3 loop: CASSLVGSEIETQYF. CDR3 coding DNA: TGTGCCAGCAGCTTAGTAGGTTCGGAGATAGAGACCCAGTACTTC.

This clone was seen only once. The rearrangement uses TRBV5-1 and TRBJ2-7; tentatively, D is TRBD2 (6 bases). This CDR3 contains 15 residues. With 4 bases removed from V and 3 bases from J, the gap between germline ends came to 17 bases. The germline V gene has CDR1 SGHRS and CDR2 YFSETQ. For the CDR3, the DNA is TGCGCCAGCAGCCTTTCGGCTACTAGCTTCTACGAGCAGTACTTC. As protein: CASSLSATSFYEQYF.

The chain couples TRBV11-1 to TRBJ2-5, with 8 bases identical to TRBD1. The CDR3 runs 15 residues. Per the germline V gene, CDR1 is SGHAT and CDR2 is FQDESV (reference sequence). The V and J ends lost 4 bases and 5 bases, in that order; junction bases with no gene match: 9. CDR3: CASSSRTGLGETQYF. The CDR3 region has the DNA TGTGCCAGCAGCTCCAGGACAGGGCTGGGTGAGACCCAGTACTTC.